This TCR beta chain was sequenced for a study of cytomegalovirus exposure and HLA in healthy donors. Findings and limits, study-wide: A missense DCLRE1C variant was associated with V- and J-gene trimming of TCR beta chains in a later analysis, and an independent cohort replicated the association.

PCR involved 60 Vbeta and 13 Jbeta primers. The assay was immunoSEQ multiplex PCR, and TCRdb's table has in-frame clones only and misses some. The sample lists roughly 82,000 clones, 60% to 80% seen once, with 6.2% in the top ten. The CDR3 is 13 residues long. Germline V gene data show CDR1 as SNHLY and CDR2 as FYNNEI. The V segment lost 4 bases and the J segment 8 bases; nucleotides outside the gene matches: 5. Concerning this clone: The target antigen is unknown.

This sequence originates from a woman aged 50 to 60 in good health and CMV-seropositive. Sequenced input: PBMCs. The chain joins TRBV2 to TRBJ2-4, with 7 bases that match TRBD2. CDR3 DNA sequence: TGTGCCAGCAGTGGCAGGGCGGGAGACATTCAGTACTTC. Protein product: CASSGRAGDIQYF. Variable domain in full (rest from reference TRBV2 and TRBJ2-4): EPEVTQTPSHQVTQMGQEVILRCVPISNHLYFYWYRQILGQKVEFLVSFYNNEISEKSEIFDDQFSVERPDGSNFTLKIRSTKLEDSAMYFCASSGRAGDIQYFGAGTRLSVL.